Listed below are T cell receptor beta chains from one sample, sequenced in a study of human T cells and chemical hapten exposure. TCRdb ran MiXCR on the RACE reads and lists one entry per CDR3 protein. The sample has 35,000 to 50,000 distinct CDR3 sequences, 3.7% seen once. What was sequenced was whole blood. These receptors all come from a human donor in good health. Some clones in this sample may be carry-over from other donors' samples. The CDR3 runs from the conserved cysteine through the conserved F or W. A D gene is named only where the DNA matches it firmly. The listing skips clone size in some rows; elsewhere it reads once, few, many or a size class.

CDR3: CASSFLDRADMNYGYTF; DNA: TGTGCCAGCAGCTTCTTGGACAGGGCCGATATGAACTATGGCTACACCTTC; V: TRBV7-9; D: TRBD1; J: TRBJ1-2; size: -
CDR3: CSAEDRRRRTGEGYTF; DNA: TGCAGTGCGGAGGACCGTAGAAGGAGGACAGGGGAAGGCTACACCTTC; V: TRBV20-1; D: TRBD1; J: TRBJ1-2; size: many
CDR3: CASSPPSGSIYEQYF; DNA: TGTGCCAGCAGTCCTCCGAGCGGGAGCATCTACGAGCAGTACTTC; V: TRBV6-1; D: TRBD2; J: TRBJ2-7; size: many
CDR3: CASSFPGTANTEAFF; DNA: TGTGCCAGCAGTTTCCCCGGGACAGCGAACACTGAAGCTTTCTTT; V: TRBV28; D: TRBD1; J: TRBJ1-1; size: many
CDR3: CASSVYSMDPYGYTF; DNA: TGTGCCAGCAGTGTATATAGTATGGATCCTTATGGCTACACCTTC; V: TRBV6-1; D: -; J: TRBJ1-2; size: -
CDR3: CASSLSPGDYGYTF; DNA: TGTGCCAGCAGCCTCTCCCCAGGGGACTATGGCTACACCTTC; V: TRBV11-2; D: -; J: TRBJ1-2; size: many
CDR3: CVSSPPGLGGKLFF; DNA: TGTGTCAGCAGCCCCCCGGGACTCGGAGGAAAACTGTTTTTT; V: TRBV7-9; D: -; J: TRBJ1-4; size: -
CDR3: CSAGIGADYEQYF; DNA: TGCAGTGCGGGGATAGGGGCGGACTACGAGCAGTACTTC; V: TRBV20-1; D: -; J: TRBJ2-7; size: many
CDR3: CSASRGSEGYTF; DNA: TGCAGTGCTTCCAGGGGCTCGGAGGGCTACACCTTC; V: TRBV20-1; D: -; J: TRBJ1-2; size: few
CDR3: CASSYSMAGQSLEKLFF; DNA: TGTGCCAGCAGTTACTCGATGGCGGGACAGAGCCTTGAAAAACTGTTTTTT; V: TRBV6-6; D: TRBD1; J: TRBJ1-4; size: many
CDR3: CSAAGTITNYGYTF; DNA: TGCAGTGCCGCTGGGACAATCACTAACTATGGCTACACCTTC; V: TRBV20-1; D: -; J: TRBJ1-2; size: many
CDR3: CASSYLAPAYEQYF; DNA: TGTGCCAGCAGCTATCTAGCTCCTGCCTACGAGCAGTACTTC; V: TRBV11-1; D: -; J: TRBJ2-7; size: many
CDR3: CATSSYRGARPFF; DNA: TGTGCCACCAGCAGTTACAGGGGCGCCCGTCCGTTCTTC; V: TRBV15; D: TRBD1; J: TRBJ2-1; size: many
CDR3: CASSPREMNTEAFF; DNA: TGTGCCAGCTCACCAAGGGAGATGAACACTGAAGCTTTCTTT; V: TRBV18; D: -; J: TRBJ1-1; size: -
CDR3: CASSRDRVGMNTEAFF; DNA: TGTGCCAGCAGTAGAGACAGGGTGGGGATGAACACTGAAGCTTTCTTT; V: TRBV12-3/TRBV12-4; D: TRBD1; J: TRBJ1-1; size: many
CDR3: CASSSSTSGYGNEQFF; DNA: TGCGCCAGCAGCTCGTCGACTAGCGGGTATGGCAATGAGCAGTTCTTC; V: TRBV5-1; D: TRBD2; J: TRBJ2-1; size: few
CDR3: CASSQDPGLAGVSVTGELFF; DNA: TGTGCCAGCAGCCAAGATCCGGGACTAGCGGGAGTTTCGGTAACCGGGGAGCTGTTTTTT; V: TRBV3-1; D: TRBD2; J: TRBJ2-2; size: few
CDR3: CASSYKRTSGRETQYF; DNA: TGTGCCAGCAGTTATAAAAGGACTAGCGGGAGGGAGACCCAGTACTTC; V: TRBV6-5; D: TRBD2; J: TRBJ2-5; size: few
CDR3: CASSLGGLAGGIPSGQYF; DNA: TGCGCCAGCAGCTTGGGCGGACTGGCGGGAGGCATCCCCTCAGGGCAGTACTTC; V: TRBV5-1; D: TRBD2; J: TRBJ2-7; size: many
CDR3: CASSSPSTDTQYF; DNA: TGTGCCAGCAGCTCGCCGAGCACAGATACGCAGTATTTT; V: TRBV7-9; D: -; J: TRBJ2-3; size: -
CDR3: CASSEAQGDYEQYF; DNA: TGTGCCAGCAGTGAAGCTCAGGGAGACTACGAGCAGTACTTC; V: TRBV6-1; D: -; J: TRBJ2-7; size: many
CDR3: CASRTRTRNSNEQFF; DNA: TGTGCCAGCCGGACCCGGACCAGAAATTCCAATGAGCAGTTCTTC; V: TRBV28; D: -; J: TRBJ2-1; size: many
CDR3: CSARDPGRASSETQYF; DNA: TGCAGTGCTAGAGATCCTGGGAGGGCCTCCAGTGAGACCCAGTACTTC; V: TRBV20-1; D: TRBD2; J: TRBJ2-5; size: many
CDR3: CASSPPGRVHYEQYF; DNA: TGTGCCAGCAGCCCCCCCGGCAGGGTGCACTACGAGCAGTACTTC; V: TRBV7-9; D: -; J: TRBJ2-7; size: -
CDR3: CASTQGLAGTDTQYF; DNA: TGTGCCAGCACCCAAGGGCTAGCGGGCACAGATACGCAGTATTTT; V: TRBV12-3/TRBV12-4; D: TRBD2; J: TRBJ2-3; size: few
CDR3: CSARDRVFSSGNSEQYF; DNA: TGCAGTGCTAGAGATCGGGTTTTTAGTAGCGGGAATAGCGAGCAGTACTTC; V: TRBV20-1; D: TRBD2; J: TRBJ2-7; size: many